The present T cell receptor (beta chain) was sequenced within a study of liver allograft versus peripheral blood T cells. Overall study: Repertoires of T cell receptors in transplanted livers were compared with recipients' peripheral blood repertoires.

Sample share makes this clonotype medium-sized. Its antigen is unidentified. Overall study results and limits: Reportedly, the T cell receptor repertoires present inside liver allografts differed from those in peripheral blood.

MiXCR, run by TCRdb on the reads, gives a single entry per CDR3 protein. The data contain 370 or so distinct CDR3 sequences, roughly 24% of them singletons. Germline V lookup: CDR1 MDHEN, CDR2 SYDVKM. The CDR3 runs to 13 residues. Trimming removed 7 bases from V and 5 bases from J, with 15 bases in between. This receptor was identified in a human patient who had a liver transplant. Part of the T cells may come from the graft donor. V is TRBV28 and J is TRBJ2-7, with D possibly TRBD1 on 5 matching bases. The CDR3 spells CASTKAGIDEQYF. CDR3 bases: TGTGCCAGCACCAAGGCAGGGATTGACGAGCAGTACTTC.